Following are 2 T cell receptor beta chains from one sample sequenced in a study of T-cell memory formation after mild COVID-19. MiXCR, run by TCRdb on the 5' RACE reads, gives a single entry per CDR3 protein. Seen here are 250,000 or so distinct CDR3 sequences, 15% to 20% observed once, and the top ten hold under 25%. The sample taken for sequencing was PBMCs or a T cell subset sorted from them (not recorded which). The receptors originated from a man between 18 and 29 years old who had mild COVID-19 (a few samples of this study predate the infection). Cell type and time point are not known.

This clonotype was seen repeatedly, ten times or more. The CDR3 DNA reads TGCGCCAGCAGCTTCGGGTCTGTGGAGGGCTACACCTTC. Translation: CASSFGSVEGYTF. The chain carries TRBV5-1 and TRBJ1-2, with D unclear. This CDR3 has 13 amino acids. V lost 2 bases and J 8 bases, leaving 13 bases between the germline ends. Per germline, CDR1 SGHRS and CDR2 YFSETQ.

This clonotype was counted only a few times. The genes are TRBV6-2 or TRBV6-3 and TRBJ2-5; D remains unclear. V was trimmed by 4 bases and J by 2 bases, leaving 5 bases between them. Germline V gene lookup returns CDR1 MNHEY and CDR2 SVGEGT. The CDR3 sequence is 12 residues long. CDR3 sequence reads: CASSFRQETQYF. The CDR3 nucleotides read TGTGCCAGCAGTTTTCGTCAAGAGACCCAGTACTTC.